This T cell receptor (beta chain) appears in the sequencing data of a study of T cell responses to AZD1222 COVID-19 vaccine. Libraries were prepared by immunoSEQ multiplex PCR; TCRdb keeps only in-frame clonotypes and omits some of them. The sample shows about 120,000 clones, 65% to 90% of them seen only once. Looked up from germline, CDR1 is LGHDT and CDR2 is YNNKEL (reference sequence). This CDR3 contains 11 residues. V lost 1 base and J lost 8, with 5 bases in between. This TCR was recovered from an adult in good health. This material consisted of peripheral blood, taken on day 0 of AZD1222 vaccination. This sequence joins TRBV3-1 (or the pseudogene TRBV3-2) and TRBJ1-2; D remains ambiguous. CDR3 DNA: TGTGCCAGCAGCCAAGGCTCCGGCTACACCTTC. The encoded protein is CASSQGSGYTF.